This TCR beta chain was captured by sequencing in a study of shared clonotypes between healthy human individuals (TCRdb year 2020). For the study in its entirety: The cohort included a few men and two women between 18 and 49 years of age. For each donor, CD4 naive and CD4 memory were each given three plates, CD8 naive was given two plates, and CD8 memory was given one plate. To estimate repertoire size and how much clonotypes are shared between individuals, the study performed deep sequencing of blood TCR repertoires from roughly five healthy adults. Different laboratories and diverse techniques were used to prepare libraries and sequence TCR repertoires, to increase sequencing depth and limit assay-specific biases. Per donor, leukapheresis produced somewhere between about 0.9 and 9.5 billion PBMCs.

Using the deep immunoSEQ assay, multiplex PCR amplified TCR CDR3 regions from genomic DNA. Extracted genomic DNA from each cell subset was distributed evenly across all wells of several immunoSEQ 96-well plates, and each plate was treated as a replicate. Each replicate PCR for sorted subsets received roughly 0.2 ug genomic DNA, equal to tens of thousands of T cell genomes. Purified libraries were measured with a Qubit 3.0 fluorometer, size-checked on a Bioanalyzer 2100, and measured again with the KAPA Library Quantification kit. A separate single-read 150-cycle Illumina NextSeq 550 flow cell was used to sequence each immunoSEQ 96-well plate. As for the authors' bioinformatics: Because the immunoSEQ output included only junctional sequences and no quality scores, the filtering could not be the same as the filtering used for full-length reads. Sequences were annotated with PyIR, a Python wrapper for IgBLAST v1.9, and V/J genes and CDR3 were assigned using IMGT germline references. Any read was removed if the V/J assignment was weak (E-value above 1e-6), the CDR3 was missing, or the read contained stop codons, out-of-frame junctions, or ambiguous translated residues. V3J clonotypes were defined as sequences sharing an identical inferred V gene, J gene, and CDR3 amino acid sequence. Percentage overlap between repertoires was computed as shared unique clonotypes divided by the size of the smaller repertoire. Three approaches were used to assess repertoire richness: RTK rarefaction, the Chao1 estimator, and Recon v2.1 estimates of unobserved clonotypes. Generation probabilities for all TCRbeta clonotypes obtained by the gDNA method from several donors were computed using OLGA. TCRdb re-hosts the immuneACCESS table, in-frame sequences only. Its copies lack some clones; in the studies checked, an unresolved V gene accounts for under half of them, and the cause for the rest is not known. Clone size and the V and J calls come from that table; the DNA yielded D and trimming. Here the sample has roughly 2 million clones; roughly 94% occur a single time. Around 1.1% of the sample is held by the ten biggest clonotypes.

CD8 naive samples consisted of CD45RO-negative cells that were positively selected for CCR7, yielding a CD45RA+CCR7+ population without TemRA cells. Healthy HIV-negative adults with no recently reported acute infections or vaccinations were included as donors. Only Caucasian adults living in Nashville, Tennessee, USA were represented among the donors. Blood was obtained by leukapheresis, after which PBMCs were separated by Ficoll-Histopaque density gradient centrifugation and cryopreserved in liquid nitrogen vapor phase. Analytical flow cytometry was used to check the purity and quantity of each magnetically sorted T cell population. From each sorted fraction, genomic DNA was isolated and quantified by UV absorbance on a Nanodrop 2000c. The paper's findings and limits, for the study overall: Pairwise subsampling led to the expectation that sequencing depth would affect the degree of clonotype sharing among donors. Compared with non-shared clonotypes, the clonotypes found in all four sorted-subset donors had higher generation probabilities. Rarefaction of sorted-subset datasets indicated incomplete sequencing despite the large sequencing depth. The small number of donors limited the genetic and exposure-history diversity represented. About 4.5% of naive CD4, 3.5% of naive CD8, roughly 2.4% of memory CD4, and approximately 0.4% of memory CD8 clonotypes were shared across a few donors. Sampling was restricted to blood, and TCR repertoires in tissues likely differ from the TCR repertoires found in blood. Larger estimated clonotype richness was generally found for naive subsets than for memory subsets.

As for this clone: Its antigen is unknown. Nothing much larger sits one base from this clone, and base qualities are not available.

Sequenced material: naive CD8+ T cells sorted from blood. Interpreted using the paper, the cell subset or site label stands for: CD45RA+CCR7+. This sequence was found in a man aged 18 to 30 in good health.

The CDR3: CASSLDPEPNTGELFF. The nucleotide sequence reads as follows: TGTGCCAGCAGCTTAGACCCAGAGCCGAACACCGGGGAGCTGTTTTTT. The chain couples TRBV11-2 to TRBJ2-2, with no D gene named confidently. The germline V gene encodes CDR1 SGHAT and CDR2 FQNNGV. The CDR3 holds 16 amino acids from the cysteine to the phenylalanine. The CDR3 DNA has 48 bases and is translated from base 1. V gives up 0 bases and J gives up 0 bases, and the segment between their germline ends measures 8 bases.